These 25 T cell receptor beta chains were sequenced from one sample in a study of post-analysis software for immune sequencing data. Whole-study results and caveats: Among four to six TRBV segments more frequent in patients than controls were TRBV5-6, TRBV5-1 and TRBV20-1.

Unique molecular identifiers tagged the TCR beta cDNA libraries. MiXCR, run by TCRdb on the PCR reads, gives a single entry per CDR3 protein. Of approximately 730,000 distinct CDR3 sequences in the sample, about 32% are singletons; the top ten hold about 0.5%. The antigens of these receptors remain unknown. Specimen: blood. The source of these receptors is a girl between 10 and 17 years old with multiple sclerosis.

This chain's CDR3 is CAIRQEYNSPLHF. CDR3 sequence (DNA): TGTGCCATACGACAGGAGTATAATTCACCCCTCCACTTT. This chain links TRBV10-3 with TRBJ1-6; possible D gene TRBD1, 6 bases. Germline lookup yields CDR1 ENHRY and CDR2 SYGVKD. The CDR3 length is 13 residues. Trimming took off 9 bases at V and 4 bases at J, with 10 bases between the two ends.

This clonotype was seen only a few times. This sequence joins TRBV6-5 and TRBJ2-7, with D perhaps TRBD1 (7 bases). Deletions cut 2 bases from V and 3 bases from J, with 14 bases between. Per the germline V gene, CDR1 is MNHEY and CDR2 is SVGAGI. The CDR3 loop spans 15 amino acids. The CDR3 protein is CASSYPGGDSYEQYF. The CDR3 bases are TGTGCCAGCAGTTACCCCGGAGGGGACAGCTACGAGCAGTACTTC.

With regard to this clonotype: A read error may account for a junction end that differs from germline. CDR3 sequence: CVSSPDGAGIGYTF. CDR3 nucleotides: TGCGTCAGCAGCCCGGACGGTGCAGGAATCGGCTACACCTTC. The chain has TRBV5-1 and TRBJ1-2; D is uncertain. This CDR3 contains 14 residues. Germline CDR1 SGHRS, CDR2 YFSETQ.

The rearrangement uses TRBV7-2 and TRBJ2-7; D unresolved. This CDR3 is 14 amino acids long. Germline CDR1 SGHTA, CDR2 FQGNSA. Deletions cut 7 bases from V and 6 bases from J, with 19 bases between. The CDR3 bases are TGTGCCAGCAACCCTCAGACTGATTTCACCGAGCAGTACTTC. Its protein is CASNPQTDFTEQYF.

This chain joins TRBV3-1 and TRBJ2-7; D uncertain. Trimming cost V 4 bases and J 7 bases, with 11 bases left between them. The CDR3 covers 12 residues. Looked up from germline, CDR1 is LGHDT and CDR2 is YNNKEL (reference sequence). The CDR3 region is CASSRTRNEQYF. CDR3 DNA sequence: TGTGCCAGCAGCCGTACTCGGAATGAGCAGTACTTC.

This chain joins TRBV6-1 and TRBJ2-7; D uncertain. With 0 bases removed from V and 3 bases from J, the gap between germline ends came to 12 bases. CDR1 MNHNS and CDR2 SASEGT come from the germline V gene. The CDR3 contains 15 residues. In DNA form, the CDR3 reads TGTGCCAGCAGTGAAGCGTCAGGAAGAATCTACGAGCAGTACTTC. Protein sequence: CASSEASGRIYEQYF.

This clonotype was counted a single time. J is TRBJ1-2 and V is TRBV5-1; D possibly corresponds to TRBD1 (5 bases). CDR1 and CDR2 (germline): SGHRS, YFSETQ. The length of the CDR3 is 15 residues. V lost 1 base and J 1 base, leaving 11 bases between the germline ends. The chain's CDR3 is CASSLWGRLNYGYTF. The CDR3 DNA reads TGCGCCAGCAGCTTGTGGGGCCGTCTTAACTATGGCTACACCTTC.

The J gene is TRBJ2-1, the V gene TRBV13; possible D gene TRBD2, 5 bases. Per the germline V gene, CDR1 is PRHDT and CDR2 is FYEKMQ (reference sequence). The CDR3 spans 13 residues. V lost 0 bases to trimming and J lost 8 bases, with 8 bases between them. This CDR3 is CASSLGEEDEQFF. The CDR3 DNA reads as TGTGCCAGCAGCTTAGGAGAGGAGGATGAGCAGTTCTTC.

A few counts support this clonotype. This chain links TRBV7-8 with TRBJ1-5; D is perhaps TRBD1 (5 bases). The V end was cut by 5 bases, the J end by 1 base, with 15 bases between. Germline V gene lookup returns CDR1 SGHVS and CDR2 FQNEAQ. The CDR3 loop spans 16 amino acids. For the CDR3, the DNA is TGTGCCAGCAGCGCCGGCAGGGCAGTAAGCAATCAGCCCCAGCATTTT. Translation gives CASSAGRAVSNQPQHF.

The chain combines TRBV20-1 with TRBJ2-2; 11 nucleotides align to TRBD1. Unmatched junction bases numbered 13, after V lost 0 bases and J lost 4 bases. This CDR3 has 19 residues. Per germline, CDR1 DFQATT and CDR2 SNEGSKA (reference sequence). The CDR3 is CSARDPGPGGTGGTGELFF. DNA for the CDR3: TGCAGTGCTAGAGACCCCGGACCAGGAGGGACAGGGGGCACCGGGGAGCTGTTTTTT.

The table lists this clonotype with a few counts. J is TRBJ1-5 and V is TRBV12-3 or TRBV12-4; D not certain. V shed 3 bases and J shed 0 bases, with 6 bases lying between them. This CDR3 contains 14 residues. This chain's CDR3 is CASSFPNSNQPQHF. The CDR3 DNA is TGTGCCAGCAGTTTCCCCAATAGCAATCAGCCCCAGCATTTT.

The chain couples TRBV18 to TRBJ2-3; D is unresolved. V was trimmed by 2 bases and J by 2 bases, leaving 11 bases between them. The CDR3 loop spans 15 amino acids. Germline assignment: CDR1 KGHSH and CDR2 LQKENI. The CDR3 loop is CASSPGILDTDTQYF. CDR3 nucleotide sequence: TGTGCCAGCTCACCAGGAATCCTGGACACAGATACGCAGTATTTT.

As DNA, the CDR3 is TGTGCCAGCAGCTTAGAACAGGCGGCGAACACCGGGGAGCTGTTTTTT. Amino acid sequence: CASSLEQAANTGELFF. The chain has TRBV7-2 and TRBJ2-2; a possible D gene is TRBD1 (5 bases). The V and J ends lost 1 base and 0 bases respectively, with 9 bases between them. This CDR3 spans 16 amino acids. Germline V lookup: CDR1 SGHTA, CDR2 FQGNSA.

The chain has TRBV6-5 and TRBJ2-7, with 7 positions matching TRBD1. V dropped 6 bases and J dropped 3; count of bases not matched to a gene: 8. Germline CDR1 and CDR2: MNHEY and SVGAGI. The CDR3 runs to 14 residues. CDR3 sequence reads: CASSPPGQFYEQYF. CDR3 in DNA: TGTGCCAGCAGCCCTCCGGGACAGTTCTACGAGCAGTACTTC.

This clonotype came up a few times. The chain recombines TRBV5-1 with TRBJ1-4, with D perhaps TRBD1 (5 bases). V shed 6 bases and J shed 5 bases, with 17 bases lying between them. Germline V gives CDR1 SGHRS, CDR2 YFSETQ. This CDR3 is built from 15 residues. CDR3 in DNA: TGCGCCAGCAACACGGGGGGTGGCGAGAATGAAAAACTGTTTTTT. Residues: CASNTGGGENEKLFF.

The chain joins TRBV2 to TRBJ1-1; 7 bases map to TRBD1. Germline CDR1 is SNHLY and CDR2 is FYNNEI. This CDR3 has 15 amino acids. After removal of 6 bases from V and 0 bases from J, the junction contained 7 bases not matched to a gene. The CDR3 sequence is CASRKTGLVNTEAFF. In nucleotides, the CDR3 is TGTGCCAGCAGAAAGACAGGGTTGGTGAACACTGAAGCTTTCTTT.

The rearrangement links TRBV5-1 to TRBJ1-3; D is ambiguous. The CDR3 runs 16 residues. V gave up 0 bases and J gave up 0 bases, with 10 bases separating them. Germline V gene data show CDR1 as SGHRS and CDR2 as YFSETQ. The DNA for the CDR3 is TGCGCCAGCAGCTTGGAGGCAGGAAGCTCTGGAAACACCATATATTTT. Translating gives CASSLEAGSSGNTIYF.

V and J are TRBV25-1 and TRBJ1-1; unclear D gene. With 3 bases removed from V and 2 bases from J, the gap between germline ends came to 7 bases. The CDR3 is 13 amino acids. CDR1 and CDR2 from the germline V gene are MGHDK and SYGVNS. Here the CDR3 DNA reads TGTGCCAGCAGTGATTCAGGAAACACTGAAGCTTTCTTT. Its translation is CASSDSGNTEAFF.

This clonotype was found a few times. The V and J genes are TRBV10-3 and TRBJ2-1; D is unclear. CDR3 length: 15 residues. Germline values: CDR1 ENHRY, CDR2 SYGVKD. V was pared by 3 bases and J by 7 bases, with 16 bases between. Here the CDR3 DNA reads TGTGCCATCAGTGAAGGTAGCCCGAGGCCGAATGAGCAGTTCTTC. It specifies CAISEGSPRPNEQFF.

This clonotype came up a few times. CDR3 residues: CSVWGGDTPYEQYF. In DNA form, the CDR3 reads TGCAGCGTTTGGGGGGGGGACACTCCCTACGAGCAGTACTTC. The chain couples TRBV29-1 to TRBJ2-7; D possibly corresponds to TRBD2 (7 bases). Between the trimmed V and J ends, which lost 5 bases and 2 bases, there was a span of 16 bases. This CDR3 contains 14 residues. Per the germline V gene, CDR1 is SQVTM and CDR2 is ANQGSEA.

This clonotype has a handful of counts. The chain is built from TRBV29-1 and TRBJ2-1; 7 bases match TRBD1. CDR1 and CDR2 (germline): SQVTM, ANQGSEA. The ends lost 0 bases at V and 8 bases at J; junction bases unmatched: 4. This CDR3 is built from 13 residues. CDR3 protein: CSVEDPTGDEQFF. The CDR3 nucleotides are TGCAGCGTTGAAGATCCCACAGGGGATGAGCAGTTCTTC.

This clonotype was found a few times. The rearrangement joins TRBV7-2 to TRBJ2-1, with TRBD2 identical over 7 bases. V gave up 2 bases and J gave up 5 bases; unmatched junction bases: 12. This CDR3 is built from 17 residues. Per the germline V gene, CDR1 is SGHTA and CDR2 is FQGNSA. In DNA, the CDR3 is TGTGCCAGCAGCTTATTGTTGTGGGAGGGACGAGACAATGAGCAGTTCTTC. Translated: CASSLLLWEGRDNEQFF.

The chain has TRBV12-3 or TRBV12-4 and TRBJ2-1; 10 bases are a match to TRBD2. The ends lost 6 bases at V and 8 bases at J; junction bases unmatched: 13. This CDR3 is built from 16 residues. This chain's CDR3 is CASSHSGRAYIDEQFF. CDR3 coding DNA: TGTGCCAGCAGCCACAGCGGGAGGGCCTATATCGATGAGCAGTTCTTC.

This sequence joins TRBV7-9 and TRBJ2-3; TRBD1 aligns across 7 bases. The CDR3 runs 16 residues. CDR1 and CDR2 from the germline V gene are SEHNR and FQNEAQ (reference sequence). Germline trimming cut 3 bases from V and 1 base from J; bases unmatched to any gene: 7. CDR3 DNA: TGTGCCAGCAGCTTCGGGACAGACCTTCGCACAGATACGCAGTATTTT. This encodes CASSFGTDLRTDTQYF.

This clonotype has only a few counts. V usage is TRBV28 and J usage is TRBJ2-7; D unclear. Per the germline V gene, CDR1 is MDHEN and CDR2 is SYDVKM. V was trimmed by 5 bases and J by 6 bases, leaving 17 bases between them. There are 14 residues in the CDR3. CDR3 coding DNA: TGTGCCAGCAGTCCCCCGGGTATGAGAGTCGAGCAGTACTTC. This translates into CASSPPGMRVEQYF.